Presented here are 31 T cell receptor beta chains from one specimen sequenced in a study of primary melanoma T cells and metastatic recurrence. Clones were sequenced by immunoSEQ multiplex PCR, and TCRdb holds only the in-frame ones, with some missing. The table shows approximately 3,200 clones, with roughly 78% occurring only once. Sequenced input: melanoma tumor tissue. The receptor source for this set is a human donor with melanoma.

The chain combines TRBV11-3 with TRBJ2-7, with a tentative D call TRBD1 (6 bases). Germline loops: CDR1 SGHNT, CDR2 YENEEA. The CDR3 runs 17 residues. The V and J ends lost 2 bases and 4 bases respectively, with 21 bases between them. As DNA, the CDR3 is TGTGCCAGCAGCTTAAGGAACGCGAGACAGGCTCGTTACGAGCAGTACTTC. Its translation: CASSLRNARQARYEQYF.

The J gene is TRBJ1-2, the V gene TRBV6-8; 8 positions match TRBD1. CDR1 is MNHGY and CDR2 is SAAAGT in the germline V gene. V trimming: 6 bases; J trimming: 5 bases; junction bases outside the gene matches: 5. There are 13 residues in the CDR3. The CDR3 loop reads CASSLDRGYGYTF. DNA for the CDR3: TGTGCCAGCAGCTTAGACAGGGGTTATGGCTACACCTTC.

The gene calls are TRBV29-1 and TRBJ2-7; weak D call: TRBD2 (5 bases). Germline V gives CDR1 SQVTM, CDR2 ANQGSEA. V lost 5 bases and J lost 0, with 14 bases in between. The CDR3 runs 14 residues. For the CDR3, the DNA is TGCAGCGTTCTCCCGAGGGCCGCCTCCTACGAGCAGTACTTC. It yields the protein CSVLPRAASYEQYF.

The chain uses TRBV4-1 and TRBJ2-3; 9 nucleotides agree with TRBD2. The CDR3 totals 19 residues. Germline-derived CDR1 and CDR2 are MGHRA and YSYEKL. V was pared by 4 bases and J by 5 bases, with 19 bases of the junction left unmatched. Written as DNA, the CDR3 is TGCGCCAGCAGCCTGACAGGGATTGGAGCGGGGGGAGAAAGAGATACGCAGTATTTT. It encodes CASSLTGIGAGGERDTQYF.

The chain couples TRBV5-1 to TRBJ1-2; D remains unclear. V lost 0 bases and J 8 bases, leaving 14 bases between the germline ends. In germline, CDR1 is SGHRS, CDR2 YFSETQ. This CDR3 is built from 14 residues. CDR3 bases: TGCGCCAGCAGCTTGGAGAATCCAGCGGGAGGCTACACCTTC. Amino acid sequence: CASSLENPAGGYTF.

The chain links TRBV5-1 to TRBJ2-7, with D tentatively TRBD2 (6 bases). The V gene lost 0 bases and the J gene lost 6 bases, with 13 bases spanning the gap. The germline V gene has CDR1 SGHRS and CDR2 YFSETQ. The CDR3 totals 14 residues. Here the CDR3 reads CASSLATGRGEQYF. CDR3 DNA: TGCGCCAGCAGCTTGGCTACCGGGAGAGGCGAGCAGTACTTC.

This chain's CDR3 is CSGAGRYNEQFF. The CDR3 DNA follows: TGCAGCGGAGCCGGGAGATACAATGAGCAGTTCTTC. V is TRBV29-1 and J is TRBJ2-1, with a weak D call TRBD2 (6 bases). The V gene lost 7 bases and the J gene lost 4 bases, with 11 bases spanning the gap. This CDR3 region has 12 residues. Germline V gives CDR1 SQVTM, CDR2 ANQGSEA.

V and J are TRBV18 and TRBJ1-2; D unclear. CDR1 is KGHSH and CDR2 is LQKENI in the germline V gene. The CDR3 is 16 amino acids. V was pared by 3 bases and J by 4 bases, with 18 bases between. The DNA for the CDR3 is TGTGCCAGCTCACCTCCTTTGGACCGAGCCCTCTATGGCTACACCTTC. Its translation is CASSPPLDRALYGYTF.

The rearrangement links TRBV11-3 to TRBJ2-7; D might be TRBD1 (6 bases). V was trimmed by 6 bases and J by 2 bases, leaving 14 bases between them. Germline V CDR1 and CDR2: SGHNT, YENEEA. This CDR3 has 14 amino acids. CDR3 sequence (DNA): TGTGCCAGCAGGGCCCTTACAGGGACCTACGAGCAGTACTTC. Residues: CASRALTGTYEQYF.

This clone was recorded once. The chain joins TRBV28 to TRBJ2-4, with D possibly TRBD1 on 6 matching bases. The CDR3 totals 16 residues. Germline values: CDR1 MDHEN, CDR2 SYDVKM. With 4 bases removed from V and 1 base from J, the gap between germline ends came to 14 bases. The CDR3 region is CASSSTGDLAKNIQYF. The CDR3 DNA sequence: TGTGCCAGCAGTTCGACAGGCGATCTGGCCAAAAACATTCAGTACTTC.

This chain links TRBV12-5 with TRBJ2-7; TRBD1 aligns across 7 bases. CDR3 length: 13 amino acids. Germline V CDR1 and CDR2: LGHNT, FRNRAP. The CDR3 protein is CASRGDSGYEQYF. In nucleotides, the CDR3 is TGTGCCTCCAGAGGGGACAGCGGCTACGAGCAGTACTTC.

In its sample, this clone was seen once. This rearrangement joins TRBV6-8 to TRBJ1-1; D remains ambiguous. This CDR3 is built from 13 residues. Germline V lookup: CDR1 MNHGY, CDR2 SAAAGT. The V end lost 7 bases, the J end lost 4 bases, and 13 bases lay between the germline ends. CDR3 sequence: CASTLGGITEAFF. Here the CDR3 DNA reads TGTGCCAGCACCCTAGGCGGGATCACTGAAGCTTTCTTT.

This chain's CDR3 is CASSSRTGSYSGNTIYF. The CDR3 region has the DNA TGCGCCAGCAGCTCCCGGACAGGTTCCTACTCTGGAAACACCATATATTTT. The V call is TRBV5-1, the J call TRBJ1-3; 7 bases line up with TRBD1. This CDR3 region has 17 residues. CDR1 and CDR2 from the germline V gene are SGHRS and YFSETQ. J was trimmed by 0 bases and V by 3 bases; bases with no gene match: 9.

The chain employs TRBV12-2 and TRBJ2-7; the table's D call, TRBD1, was not checked against the DNA. TRBV12-2 is a known pseudogene. CDR3 length: 22 amino acids. The CDR3 DNA follows: TGTGCAAGTCGCTTAGCGGAGATTTACATTACCAGCCCGGGACAGGGGGGGTGCGAGCAGTACTTC. The encoded protein is CASRLAEIYITSPGQGGCEQYF.

CDR3: CASSPGLAGAQEQYF. CDR3 coding DNA: TGTGCCAGCTCACCCGGACTAGCGGGAGCACAGGAGCAGTACTTC. The V and J genes are TRBV18 and TRBJ2-7; 13 nucleotides line up with TRBD2. This CDR3 has 15 residues. V lost 3 bases, J lost 7 bases, and 6 bases stayed unmatched. Per the germline V gene, CDR1 is KGHSH and CDR2 is LQKENI.

This chain connects TRBV15 to TRBJ2-5; 8 bases line up with TRBD2. The CDR3 consists of 16 residues. Germline loops: CDR1 LNHNV, CDR2 YYDKDF (reference sequence). V gave up 1 base and J gave up 0 bases; unmatched junction bases: 4. The DNA for the CDR3 is TGTGCCACCAGCAGAGGCGGCGGGGGGTACCAAGAGACCCAGTACTTC. It encodes CATSRGGGGYQETQYF.

In DNA form, the CDR3 reads TGCGCCAGCAGCCTACGGACAGGGACCTACGAGCAGTACTTC. As protein: CASSLRTGTYEQYF. The V call is TRBV5-1, the J call TRBJ2-7; 8 bases are a match to TRBD1. This CDR3 is built from 14 residues. J gave up 2 bases and V 4 bases, and 5 bases lay outside the gene matches. The germline V gene has CDR1 SGHRS and CDR2 YFSETQ.

The gene calls are TRBV6-8 and TRBJ2-7; the D call may be TRBD1 or TRBD2 (6 bases each). CDR3 length: 15 residues. In germline, CDR1 is MNHGY, CDR2 SAAAGT. The V and J ends lost 8 bases and 3 bases respectively, with 20 bases between them. DNA of the CDR3: TGTGCCAGCGGGGGGCCTAGGACATTCTTCTACGAGCAGTACTTC. Encoded protein: CASGGPRTFFYEQYF.

The rearrangement uses TRBV12-5 and TRBJ1-1; D gene uncertain. Germline assignment: CDR1 LGHNT and CDR2 FRNRAP. The CDR3 runs 12 residues. Written as DNA, the CDR3 is TGTGCCAGCCGCTTGAGGGACACTGAAGCTTTCTTT. Translating gives CASRLRDTEAFF.

The chain has TRBV7-6 and TRBJ2-1, with 9 bases fitting TRBD2. The CDR3 is 16 residues long. Germline CDR1 reads SGHVS; CDR2 reads FNYEAQ. J lost 3 bases, V lost 5 bases, and 8 bases had no gene match. This CDR3 is CASSPAATSGYNEQFF. CDR3 nucleotide sequence: TGTGCCAGCAGCCCAGCCGCGACTAGCGGCTACAATGAGCAGTTCTTC.

The genes are TRBV18 and TRBJ2-7; the D is unclear. V was cut by 3 bases and J by 5 bases, with 11 bases left in between. CDR1 and CDR2 (germline): KGHSH, LQKENI. This CDR3 spans 13 amino acids. This CDR3 is CASSPGPPHEQYF. CDR3 DNA sequence: TGTGCCAGCTCACCCGGCCCACCCCACGAGCAGTACTTC. The whole variable domain, remainder taken from reference TRBV18 and TRBJ2-7, is NAGVMQNPRHLVRRRGQEARLRCSPMKGHSHVYWYRQLPEEGLKFMVYLQKENIIDESGMPKERFSAEFPKEGPSILRIQQVVRGDSAAYFCASSPGPPHEQYFGPGTRLTVT.

The chain uses TRBV6-8 and TRBJ1-2, with no clear D. This CDR3 is built from 13 residues. Germline lookup yields CDR1 MNHGY and CDR2 SAAAGT. The V gene lost 3 bases and the J gene lost 2 bases, with 7 bases spanning the gap. The CDR3 loop is CASSYSGNYGYTF. For the CDR3, the DNA is TGTGCCAGCAGTTATAGTGGAAACTATGGCTACACCTTC.

The V gene is TRBV18, the J gene TRBJ2-7; maybe TRBD2 (5 bases). Germline V gene sequence: CDR1 KGHSH, CDR2 LQKENI. Trimming took off 3 bases at V and 5 bases at J, with 17 bases between the two ends. The CDR3 length is 15 residues. The CDR3 sequence is CASSPDKYGGDEQYF. The CDR3 coding sequence is TGTGCCAGCTCACCCGACAAATACGGAGGCGACGAGCAGTACTTC.

About this clone itself: One end of the junction does not line up with germline, which may come from a read error. V and J are TRBV28 and TRBJ1-5; tentative D call: TRBD1 (6 bases). Looked up from germline, CDR1 is MDHEN and CDR2 is SYDVKM. The CDR3 sequence is 15 residues long. CDR3 in DNA: TGTGCTAGCAGTCCGGCGGGGGGGCGCGGGCAGCCCCAGCATTTT. Protein sequence: CASSPAGGRGQPQHF.

The table lists this clone with a count of one. The chain combines TRBV11-3 with TRBJ2-1; tentative D call: TRBD1 (5 bases). This CDR3 has 15 residues. V was shortened by 4 bases and J by 0 bases, with 10 bases between the two germline ends. CDR1 and CDR2 from the germline V gene are SGHNT and YENEEA. This chain's CDR3 is CASSSTGHSYNEQFF. The CDR3 DNA reads as TGTGCCAGCAGCTCAACAGGTCACTCCTACAATGAGCAGTTCTTC.

This rearrangement joins TRBV18 to TRBJ2-1; TRBD1 or TRBD2 may be the D gene (7 bases each). The CDR3 covers 17 residues. Deletions cut 0 bases from V and 5 bases from J, with 17 bases between. CDR1 KGHSH and CDR2 LQKENI come from the germline V gene. The CDR3 region is CASSPPWEGALDNEQFF. CDR3 bases: TGTGCCAGCTCACCACCGTGGGAGGGGGCGCTTGACAATGAGCAGTTCTTC.

The chain employs TRBV7-6 and TRBJ1-5; D ambiguous. The CDR3 has 16 amino acids. With 3 bases removed from V and 2 bases from J, the gap between germline ends came to 14 bases. Germline loops: CDR1 SGHVS, CDR2 FNYEAQ. The CDR3 DNA follows: TGTGCCAGCAGCTTGGCCGGGAGACACCGCAATCAGCCCCAGCATTTT. Its protein is CASSLAGRHRNQPQHF.

This clone was seen only a few times. This rearrangement joins TRBV1 to TRBJ2-3; the table's D call of TRBD1 was not tested on the DNA. TRBV1 is labeled a pseudogene. This CDR3 comprises 15 residues. The chain's CDR3 is CASSQEDRGSDTQYF. In nucleotides, the CDR3 is TGCGCCAGCAGCCAAGAAGACAGGGGGTCAGATACGCAGTATTTT.

This sequence joins TRBV19 and TRBJ1-1; 7 nucleotides match TRBD1. The CDR3 consists of 14 residues. V shed 4 bases and J 4 bases; nucleotides not matched to a gene: 6. Germline lookup yields CDR1 LNHDA and CDR2 SQIVND (reference sequence). The CDR3 sequence is CASSRIQGFTEAFF. Written as DNA, the CDR3 is TGTGCCAGTAGTAGAATACAGGGGTTCACTGAAGCTTTCTTT.

The chain uses TRBV11-3 and TRBJ2-7; 9 nucleotides match TRBD2. The germline V gene has CDR1 SGHNT and CDR2 YENEEA. This CDR3 contains 15 residues. Unmatched junction bases numbered 3, after V lost 3 bases and J lost 0 bases. The CDR3 DNA is TGTGCCAGCAGCTTTCTAGCGGGGAGCTCCTACGAGCAGTACTTC. Encoded protein: CASSFLAGSSYEQYF.

The rearrangement links TRBV19 to TRBJ1-2, with no clear D. The CDR3 has 14 residues. Germline loops: CDR1 LNHDA, CDR2 SQIVND (reference sequence). The germline V and J ends were trimmed by 4 bases and 2 bases, with 11 bases remaining between them. CDR3 sequence: CASSNGFLNYGYTF. In DNA form, the CDR3 reads TGTGCCAGTAGTAACGGGTTCCTCAACTATGGCTACACCTTC.